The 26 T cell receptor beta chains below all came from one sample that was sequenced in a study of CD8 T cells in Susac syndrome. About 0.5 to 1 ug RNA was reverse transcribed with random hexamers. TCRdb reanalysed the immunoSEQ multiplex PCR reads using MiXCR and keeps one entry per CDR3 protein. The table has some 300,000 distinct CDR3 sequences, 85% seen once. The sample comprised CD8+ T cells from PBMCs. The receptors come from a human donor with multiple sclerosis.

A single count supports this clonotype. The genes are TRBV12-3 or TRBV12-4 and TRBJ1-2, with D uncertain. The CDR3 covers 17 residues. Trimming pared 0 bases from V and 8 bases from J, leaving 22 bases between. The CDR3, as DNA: TGTGCCAGCAGTTTAGCGCTATGGCAAACTACGATCGAGGGCTACACCTTC. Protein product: CASSLALWQTTIEGYTF.

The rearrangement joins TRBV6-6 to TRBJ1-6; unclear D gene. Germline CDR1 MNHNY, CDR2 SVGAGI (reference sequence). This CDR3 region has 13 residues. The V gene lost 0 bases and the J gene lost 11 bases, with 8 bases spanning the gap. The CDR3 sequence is CASSYSSDPPLHF. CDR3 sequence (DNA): TGTGCCAGCAGTTACTCGTCCGACCCACCCCTCCACTTT.

The CDR3 nucleotides read TGTGCCAGGACGGCCGGGACCCCGGACCACGAGCAGTACTTC. Translation gives CARTAGTPDHEQYF. The rearrangement joins TRBV19 to TRBJ2-7; D may be TRBD1 or TRBD2 (5 bases each). The CDR3 has 14 amino acids. Germline CDR1 is LNHDA and CDR2 is SQIVND (reference sequence). V lost 9 bases and J 5 bases, leaving 20 bases between the germline ends.

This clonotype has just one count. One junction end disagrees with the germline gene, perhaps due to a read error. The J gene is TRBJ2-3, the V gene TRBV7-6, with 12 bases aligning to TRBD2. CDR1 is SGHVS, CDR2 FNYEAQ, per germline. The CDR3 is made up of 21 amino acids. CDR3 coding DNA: TGTGCCAGCAGCCATTGGATCAGAGGGACTAGCGGGTGGGCACGCACGGATACGCAGTATTTT. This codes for CASSHWIRGTSGWARTDTQYF. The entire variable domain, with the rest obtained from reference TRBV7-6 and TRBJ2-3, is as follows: GAGVSQSPRYKVTKRGQDVALRCDPISGHVSLYWYRQALGQGPEFLTYFNYEAQQDKSGLPNDRFSAERPEGSISTLTIQRTEQRDSAMYRCASSHWIRGTSGWARTDTQYFGPGTRLTVL.

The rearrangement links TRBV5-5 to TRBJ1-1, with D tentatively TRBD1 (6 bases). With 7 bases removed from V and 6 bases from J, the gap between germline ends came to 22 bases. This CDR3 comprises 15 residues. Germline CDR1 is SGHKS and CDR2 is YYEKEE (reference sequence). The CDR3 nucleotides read TGTGCCAGCCCTGGGGGGGGGCTGAGTAGGGCTGAAGCTTTCTTT. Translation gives CASPGGGLSRAEAFF. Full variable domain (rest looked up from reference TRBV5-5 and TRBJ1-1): DAGVTQSPTHLIKTRGQQVTLRCSPISGHKSVSWYQQVLGQGPQFIFQYYEKEERGRGNFPDRFSARQFPNYSSELNVNALLLGDSALYLCASPGGGLSRAEAFFGQGTRLTVV.

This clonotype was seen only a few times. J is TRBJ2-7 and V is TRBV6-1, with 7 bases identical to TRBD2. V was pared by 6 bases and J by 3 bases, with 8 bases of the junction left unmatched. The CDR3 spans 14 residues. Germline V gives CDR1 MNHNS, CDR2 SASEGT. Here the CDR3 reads CASRSGGPYYEQYF. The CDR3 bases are TGTGCCAGCAGATCGGGAGGCCCCTACTACGAGCAGTACTTC.

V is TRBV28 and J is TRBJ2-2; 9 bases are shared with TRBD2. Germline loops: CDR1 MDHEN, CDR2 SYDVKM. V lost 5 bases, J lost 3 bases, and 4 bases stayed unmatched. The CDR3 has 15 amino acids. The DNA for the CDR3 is TGTGCCAGCAGTCCCACTAGCGGGTACACCGGGGAGCTGTTTTTT. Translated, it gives CASSPTSGYTGELFF.

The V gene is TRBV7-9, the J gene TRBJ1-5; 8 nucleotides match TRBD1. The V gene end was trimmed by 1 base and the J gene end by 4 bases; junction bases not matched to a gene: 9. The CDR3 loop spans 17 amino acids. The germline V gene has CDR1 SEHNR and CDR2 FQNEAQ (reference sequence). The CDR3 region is CASSLEGRGLGNQPQHF. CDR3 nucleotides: TGTGCCAGCAGCTTAGAGGGCAGGGGGCTGGGAAATCAGCCCCAGCATTTT.

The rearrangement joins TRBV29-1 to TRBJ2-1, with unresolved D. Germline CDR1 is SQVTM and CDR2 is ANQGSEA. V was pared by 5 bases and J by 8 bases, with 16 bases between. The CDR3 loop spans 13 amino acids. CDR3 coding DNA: TGCAGCGTTCTTTACCTCGCCTTACATGAGCAGTTCTTC. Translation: CSVLYLALHEQFF.

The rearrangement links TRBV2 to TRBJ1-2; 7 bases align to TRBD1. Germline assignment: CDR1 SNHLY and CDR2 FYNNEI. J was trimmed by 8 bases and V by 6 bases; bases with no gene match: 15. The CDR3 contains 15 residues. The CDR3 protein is CASRAGPDRARGYTF. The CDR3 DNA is TGTGCCAGCAGGGCGGGTCCCGACAGGGCACGGGGCTACACCTTC.

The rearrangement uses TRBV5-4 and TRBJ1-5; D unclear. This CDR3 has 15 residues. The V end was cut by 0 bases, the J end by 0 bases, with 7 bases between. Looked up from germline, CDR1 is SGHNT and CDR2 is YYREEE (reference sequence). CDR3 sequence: CASSLGTGSNQPQHF. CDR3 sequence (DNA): TGTGCCAGCAGCTTGGGTACGGGTAGCAATCAGCCCCAGCATTTT.

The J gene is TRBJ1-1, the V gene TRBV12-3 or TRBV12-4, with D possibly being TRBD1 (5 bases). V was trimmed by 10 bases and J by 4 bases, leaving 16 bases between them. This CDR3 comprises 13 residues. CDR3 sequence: CATLRGPPTEAFF. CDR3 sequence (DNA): TGTGCCACCCTCCGGGGCCCGCCCACTGAAGCTTTCTTT.

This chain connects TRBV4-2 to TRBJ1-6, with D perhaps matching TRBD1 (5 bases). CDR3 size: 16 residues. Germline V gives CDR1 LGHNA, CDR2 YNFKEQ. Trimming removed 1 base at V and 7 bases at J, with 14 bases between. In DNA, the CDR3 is TGTGCCAGCAGCCAAGGGGACCCAGCTCGAAATTCACCCCTCCACTTT. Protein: CASSQGDPARNSPLHF.

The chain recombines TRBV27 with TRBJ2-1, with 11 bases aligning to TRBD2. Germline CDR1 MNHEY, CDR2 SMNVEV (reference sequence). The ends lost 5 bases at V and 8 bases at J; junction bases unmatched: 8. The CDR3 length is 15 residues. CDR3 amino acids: CASSPVAGGDHEQFF. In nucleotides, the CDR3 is TGTGCCAGCAGTCCAGTAGCGGGAGGGGACCATGAGCAGTTCTTC.

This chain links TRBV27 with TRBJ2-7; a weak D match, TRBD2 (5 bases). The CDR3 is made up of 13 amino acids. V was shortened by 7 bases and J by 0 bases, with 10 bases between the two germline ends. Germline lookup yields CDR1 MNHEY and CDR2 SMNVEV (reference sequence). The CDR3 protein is CASKPEGSYEQYF. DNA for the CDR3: TGTGCCAGCAAACCTGAGGGCTCCTACGAGCAGTACTTC.

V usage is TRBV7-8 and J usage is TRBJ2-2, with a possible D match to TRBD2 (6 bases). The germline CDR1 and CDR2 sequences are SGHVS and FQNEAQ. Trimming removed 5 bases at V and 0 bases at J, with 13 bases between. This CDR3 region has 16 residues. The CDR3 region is CASSTHPGANTGELFF. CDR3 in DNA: TGTGCCAGCAGCACCCATCCGGGAGCGAACACCGGGGAGCTGTTTTTT.

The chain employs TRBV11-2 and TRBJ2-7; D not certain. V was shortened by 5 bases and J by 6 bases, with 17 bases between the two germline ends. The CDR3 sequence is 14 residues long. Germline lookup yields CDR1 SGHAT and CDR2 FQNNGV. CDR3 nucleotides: TGTGCCAGCAGCACCGTGGGTCTTAGCCGCGAGCAGTACTTC. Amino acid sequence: CASSTVGLSREQYF.

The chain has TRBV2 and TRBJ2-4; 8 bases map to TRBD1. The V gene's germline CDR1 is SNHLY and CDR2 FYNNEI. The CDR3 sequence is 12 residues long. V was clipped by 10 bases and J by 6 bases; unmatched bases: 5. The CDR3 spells CAIRTGLNIQYF. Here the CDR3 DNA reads TGTGCCATCAGGACAGGGCTAAACATTCAGTACTTC.

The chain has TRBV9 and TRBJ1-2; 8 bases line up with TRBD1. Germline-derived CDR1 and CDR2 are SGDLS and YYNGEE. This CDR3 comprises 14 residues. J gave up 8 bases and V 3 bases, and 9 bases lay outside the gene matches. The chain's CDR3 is CASSGSDRVGGYTF. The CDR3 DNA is TGTGCCAGCAGCGGATCGGACAGGGTGGGAGGCTACACCTTC.

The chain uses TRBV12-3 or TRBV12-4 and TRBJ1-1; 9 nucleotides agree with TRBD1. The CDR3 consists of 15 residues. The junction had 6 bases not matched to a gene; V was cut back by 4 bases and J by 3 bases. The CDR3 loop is CASSSPDRGYTEAFF. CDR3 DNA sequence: TGTGCCAGCAGTTCCCCGGACAGGGGCTACACTGAAGCTTTCTTT.

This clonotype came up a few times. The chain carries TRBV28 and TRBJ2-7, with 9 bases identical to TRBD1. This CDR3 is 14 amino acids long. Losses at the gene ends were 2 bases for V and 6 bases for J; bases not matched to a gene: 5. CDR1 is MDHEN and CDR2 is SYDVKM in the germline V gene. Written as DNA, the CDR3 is TGTGCCAGCAGTTTAGCCGGGACAGGGCCCGAGCAGTACTTC. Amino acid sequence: CASSLAGTGPEQYF.

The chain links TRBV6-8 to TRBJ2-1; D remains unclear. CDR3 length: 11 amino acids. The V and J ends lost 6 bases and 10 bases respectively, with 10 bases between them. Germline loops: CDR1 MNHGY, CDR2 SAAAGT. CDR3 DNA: TGTGCCAGCAGCGGCTTCAGGGAGCAGTTCTTC. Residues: CASSGFREQFF.

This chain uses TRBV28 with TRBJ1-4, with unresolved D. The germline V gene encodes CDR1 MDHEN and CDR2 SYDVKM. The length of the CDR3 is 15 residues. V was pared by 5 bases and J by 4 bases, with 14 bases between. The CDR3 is CASSARAWINEKLFF. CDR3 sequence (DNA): TGTGCCAGCAGTGCTAGGGCGTGGATTAATGAAAAACTGTTTTTT.

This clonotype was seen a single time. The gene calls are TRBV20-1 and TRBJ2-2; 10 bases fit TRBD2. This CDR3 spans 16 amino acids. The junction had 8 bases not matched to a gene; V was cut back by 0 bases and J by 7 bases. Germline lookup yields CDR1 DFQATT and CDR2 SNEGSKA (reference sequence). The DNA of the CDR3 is TGCAGTGCTAGAGAAAGCGGGAGGGCCCTCGGCGGGGAGCTGTTTTTT. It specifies CSARESGRALGGELFF.

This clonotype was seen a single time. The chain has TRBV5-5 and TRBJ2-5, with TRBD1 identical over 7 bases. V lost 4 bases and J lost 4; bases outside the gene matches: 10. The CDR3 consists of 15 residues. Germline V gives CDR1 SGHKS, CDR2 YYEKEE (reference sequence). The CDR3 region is CASSADPTGRETQYF. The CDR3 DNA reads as TGTGCCAGCAGCGCGGACCCGACAGGGCGAGAGACCCAGTACTTC. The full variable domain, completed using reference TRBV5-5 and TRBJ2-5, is DAGVTQSPTHLIKTRGQQVTLRCSPISGHKSVSWYQQVLGQGPQFIFQYYEKEERGRGNFPDRFSARQFPNYSSELNVNALLLGDSALYLCASSADPTGRETQYFGPGTRLLVL.

The CDR3 here is CASRPPGPRSEKLFF. CDR3 nucleotides: TGTGCCAGCAGGCCGCCGGGACCGCGAAGTGAAAAACTGTTTTTT. The chain employs TRBV7-9 and TRBJ1-4; D is possibly TRBD1 (5 bases). The CDR3 covers 15 residues. CDR1 and CDR2 (germline): SEHNR, FQNEAQ (reference sequence). V was shortened by 6 bases and J by 7 bases, with 18 bases between the two germline ends.